This TCR beta chain was recovered during a study of CD4 and CD8 cells across lung adenocarcinoma regions. The CDR3 is made up of 14 amino acids. Trimming pared 3 bases from V and 11 bases from J, leaving 17 bases between. Germline lookup yields CDR1 MNHNS and CDR2 SASEGT. One entry per CDR3 protein results from TCRdb running MiXCR on the PCR reads. This sample yields roughly 2,900 distinct CDR3 sequences, of which approximately 50% are seen a single time; 35% to 50% belongs to the top ten. The patients had localized lung adenocarcinoma, a non-small cell subtype. This clonotype appeared a single time. The V and J genes are TRBV6-1 and TRBJ2-1; D may be TRBD2 (7 bases). The specimen sequenced was CD8+ T cells from the center of a lung tumor. The receptor was isolated from a male donor with lung adenocarcinoma. The CD4 and CD8 labels of this study may be unreliable. CDR3: CASSDRGASVKQFF. In DNA form, the CDR3 reads TGTGCCAGCAGTGATCGGGGGGCCAGCGTTAAGCAGTTCTTC.